This section outlines one T cell receptor (beta chain) sequence together with its context. Its antigen is undetermined. This sample was included in a study of identifying expanded T cells in peripheral blood. The study's findings and limits: Variance in clone template counts between two-week samples significantly increased with total template count across all healthy donors. About 1.2 clones differed between technical replicates, versus approximately 16 and 19 over time.

CDR3 size: 14 residues. CDR1 and CDR2 from the germline V gene are LNHDA and SQIVND (reference sequence). V trimming: 5 bases; J trimming: 11 bases; junction bases outside the gene matches: 13. The repertoire was sequenced with immunoSEQ multiplex PCR; TCRdb's copy has only in-frame clones and lacks some. In the table there are 75,000 to 95,000 clones, about nine tenths of which are singletons. The chain links TRBV19 to TRBJ1-1; 8 bases line up with TRBD1. The clonotype comes from a person aged 18 to 75 in good health. Sequencing input: blood. The CDR3 DNA reads as TGTGCCAGTAGTGTCCCCGGGACAGGAATTTCCGCTTTCTTT. This sequence encodes CASSVPGTGISAFF. Filled out from reference TRBV19 and TRBJ1-1, the complete variable domain reads DGGITQSPKYLFRKEGQNVTLSCEQNLNHDAMYWYRQDPGQGLRLIYYSQIVNDFQKGDIAEGYSVSREKKESFPLTVTSAQKNPTAFYLCASSVPGTGISAFFGQGTRLTVV.